This T cell receptor (beta chain) was sequenced in a study of cytomegalovirus exposure and HLA in healthy donors. Turning to this clone: As yet, its antigen is unknown.

Germline V lookup: CDR1 SGDLS, CDR2 YYNGEE. The CDR3 totals 13 residues. Trimming shortened V by 0 bases and J by 6 bases, and 7 bases separated the two germline ends. Overall study findings and caveats: Association of a missense DCLRE1C variant with TCR beta V- and J-gene trimming was reported in a later analysis.

Vbeta (60) and Jbeta (13) primers were used in the PCR. Measured with immunoSEQ multiplex PCR; TCRdb has only the in-frame clones, and not every one. The table has about 130,000 clones, 80% seen once. This TCR was recovered from a middle-aged man in good health and CMV-seronegative. The chain uses TRBV9 and TRBJ2-1, with D possibly TRBD2 on 5 matching bases. The material sequenced was PBMCs. CDR3 amino acids: CASSVGLINEQFF. CDR3 sequence (DNA): TGTGCCAGCAGCGTAGGACTAATCAATGAGCAGTTCTTC.